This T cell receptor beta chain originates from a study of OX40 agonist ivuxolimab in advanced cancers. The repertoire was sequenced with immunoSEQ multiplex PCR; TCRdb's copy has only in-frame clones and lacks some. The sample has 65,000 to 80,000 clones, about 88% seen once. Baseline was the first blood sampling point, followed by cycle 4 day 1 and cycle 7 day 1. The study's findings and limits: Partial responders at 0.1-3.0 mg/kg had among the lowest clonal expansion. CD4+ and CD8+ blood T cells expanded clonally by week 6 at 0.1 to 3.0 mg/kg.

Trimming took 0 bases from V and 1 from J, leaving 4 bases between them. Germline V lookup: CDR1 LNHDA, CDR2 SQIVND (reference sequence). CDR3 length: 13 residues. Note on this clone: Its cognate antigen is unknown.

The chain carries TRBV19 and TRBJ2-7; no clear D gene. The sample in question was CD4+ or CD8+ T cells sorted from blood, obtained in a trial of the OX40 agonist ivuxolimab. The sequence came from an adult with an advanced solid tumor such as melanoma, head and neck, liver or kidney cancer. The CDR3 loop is CASSIEQSYEQYF. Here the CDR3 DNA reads TGTGCCAGTAGTATAGAACAGTCCTACGAGCAGTACTTC.